This T cell receptor beta chain was profiled in a study of Graves' ophthalmopathy and Graves' hyperthyroidism listed by TCRdb under 2018. Context from the whole study: Peripheral blood was collected at initial diagnosis, before any treatment. To explore V-J signatures distinguishing ophthalmopathy from hyperthyroidism, a discovery set of under 110 patients (about 41 ophthalmopathy, around 55 stable hyperthyroidism) was enrolled. In roughly six hyperthyroidism patients, the T-cell repertoire of thyroid tissue was compared with the T-cell repertoire of blood. In total, 120 to 150 blood samples were TCR-sequenced: around 42 ophthalmopathy, 75 hyperthyroidism and some 17 hyperthyroidism-to-ophthalmopathy patients. The independent validation cohort included around 19 hyperthyroidism patients plus 17 patients who later progressed from hyperthyroidism to ophthalmopathy. To tell Graves' ophthalmopathy apart from Graves' hyperthyroidism, and to predict which patients would progress to ophthalmopathy, the study relied on TCR beta repertoire signatures. Following sample collection, hyperthyroidism patients were given methimazole at a starting dose of 30 mg daily, and ophthalmopathy patients were given high-dose intravenous methylprednisolone.

With regard to this clonotype: It has no known antigen specificity. The sample holds no much larger clone one base away, and base qualities are not on file.

For repertoire sequencing, the TCR beta CDR3 regions were amplified from RNA transcripts. The first round was an RT-PCR using HTBI primers with the Qiagen OneStep RT-PCR kit, and this first round was followed by a second-round multiplex PCR, then size selection and purification. Libraries were sequenced on an Illumina HiSeq2000 using paired-end 100 bp reads. Processing in the source paper ran as follows. SOAPnuke was used to process the reads, throwing out any read that had adapters, had uncalled bases, had a mean Phred below 15, or lacked an exact constant-primer or identifier match. COPE v1.2.5 was used to merge high-quality paired reads. Clonotypes were defined as unique nucleotide sequences and were aligned to IMGT TRB V, D and J references using MiTCR v1.1. The analysis was limited to V-J combinations with a frequency above 0.0001, which together covered 99% to 99.2% of repertoires. A TCR clonal expansion and chaos score per V-J combination was defined as the ratio of F50 clonal expansion to chaos observed in the TCRdist matrix. Features were reduced by Welch's t-statistics and random forest to over 10 V-J combinations, which fed a naive Bayes classifier. Thyroid-blood repertoire similarity was quantified with the Morisita-Horn index. The public reads were run again by TCRdb, first through fastp at Q25 and then through MiXCR, and only productive beta chains were kept. Rows with a matching CDR3 protein are joined into one entry that keeps the most common DNA and genes. The V and J calls and clone size are TCRdb's, not the authors'. For this sample there are approximately 41,000 distinct CDR3 sequences; 40% to 65% appear just once. The ten biggest clones cover roughly 18% of the sample.

Patients with ophthalmopathy had moderately to severely active disease, with a Clinical Activity Score of 3 or more, a NOSPECS grade of 4 or more, and a disease duration of less than 3 months. Anyone with other autoimmune diseases, uncontrolled infections, pregnancy or lactation was excluded from the study. Clinical symptoms, serum thyroxine, TRAb, thyroid ultrasound and orbital computed tomography formed the basis of the diagnosis. PBMCs were isolated from about 10 ml of fresh peripheral blood by Ficoll-Paque density gradient centrifugation. Total RNA was extracted using Trizol reagent, and RNA quality was checked on an Agilent 2100 Bioanalyzer. Study-level results and caveats: No statistical method was used to predetermine the sample size, and group allocation was not hidden from the investigators. Among expanded thyroid clonotypes with frequency above 0.001, most also showed up in blood, which suggests that blood repertoires may reflect the thyroid immune response. In cross-validation, the 13-signature model distinguished ophthalmopathy from stable hyperthyroidism with about 88% sensitivity and 81.08% specificity, and in the test set the corresponding values were approximately 80% and 75%. In validation, the model predicted ophthalmopathy progression with 70.59% sensitivity and 72.22% specificity; some twelve predicted patients were CT-confirmed with GO in a median of about 6.2 months.

This sequence originates from an adult man with Graves' ophthalmopathy. The sample comprised peripheral blood.

The sequenced DNA: TGTGCCAGCAGGGGGAATACCGGGGAGCTGTTTTTT. Translation gives CASRGNTGELFF. The rearrangement joined TRBV25-1 to TRBJ2-2, with the D gene uncertain. The CDR3 holds 12 amino acids from the cysteine to the phenylalanine. Just the 36-base CDR3 DNA is kept, in frame starting at base 1. The germline V gene yields MGHDK for CDR1 and SYGVNS for CDR2. V loses 6 bases of germline sequence and J loses 5 bases, and the interval between the two ends is 7 bases.